These 19 T cell receptor beta chains were all obtained from the same sample, sequenced in a study of control samples from healthy donors and cancer patients (dated by TCRdb to about 2020). To prepare the library, the immunoSEQ multiplex PCR assay was applied. The source is immuneACCESS, and TCRdb retained only in-frame sequences with V and J called. Part of the clones is not carried over; for the studies checked, unresolved V genes explain less than half of this, and the remainder is unexplained. Across this sample there are under 150,000 clones, with around 90% seen only once. The ten largest clones take up less than 5% of the sample. The sequenced material came from blood. Receptors were obtained from a man aged 25-45 years in good health.

The V gene is TRBV3-1 (or the pseudogene TRBV3-2), the J gene TRBJ2-3, with D perhaps being TRBD1 or TRBD2 (5 bases each). The CDR3 sequence is 16 residues long. Germline V lookup: CDR1 LGHDT, CDR2 YNNKEL (reference sequence). V lost 4 bases and J lost 0, with 14 bases in between. The CDR3 DNA follows: TGTGCCAGCAGCCCGAAGGGGACGTCGAGCACAGATACGCAGTATTTT. It codes for CASSPKGTSSTDTQYF.

This chain links TRBV19 with TRBJ2-7, with TRBD2 matching 9 bases. Trimming took 3 bases from V and 9 from J; bases not matched to a gene: 9. This CDR3 has 14 residues. The germline V gene encodes CDR1 LNHDA and CDR2 SQIVND (reference sequence). This chain's CDR3 is CASSIEGLAGGQYF. Written as DNA, the CDR3 is TGTGCCAGTAGTATCGAGGGACTAGCCGGGGGGCAGTACTTC.

In its sample, this clone was seen a few times. The gene calls are TRBV30 and TRBJ2-7; 7 bases match TRBD1. J was trimmed by 2 bases and V by 5 bases; bases with no gene match: 3. CDR3 length equals 12 residues. Germline V gene data show CDR1 as GTSNPN and CDR2 as SVGIG (reference sequence). The CDR3 is CAWRQGAYEQYF. The CDR3 bases are TGTGCCTGGCGACAGGGTGCCTACGAGCAGTACTTC.

J is TRBJ1-5 and V is TRBV6-2 or TRBV6-3; no definite D call. Germline V gene sequence: CDR1 MNHEY, CDR2 SVGEGT. Trimming shortened V by 5 bases and J by 3 bases, and 11 bases separated the two germline ends. The CDR3 is 14 amino acids. DNA for the CDR3: TGTGCCAGCAGTCGTCTTCAAAACAATCAGCCCCAGCATTTT. Its protein is CASSRLQNNQPQHF.

The gene calls are TRBV5-6 and TRBJ2-3, with 10 bases aligning to TRBD2. CDR3 length: 17 residues. V gave up 3 bases and J gave up 5 bases; unmatched junction bases: 12. The germline V gene has CDR1 SGHDT and CDR2 YYEEEE. The DNA of the CDR3 is TGTGCCAGCAGCTCGCCGGGACTAGCGTATGGGGGAGATACGCAGTATTTT. This sequence encodes CASSSPGLAYGGDTQYF.

The genes are TRBV19 and TRBJ2-1, with 7 bases lining up with TRBD2. V was clipped by 5 bases and J by 8 bases; unmatched bases: 9. Per germline, CDR1 LNHDA and CDR2 SQIVND (reference sequence). CDR3 size: 14 residues. The CDR3 here is CASSPWTSSYEQFF. CDR3 DNA sequence: TGTGCCAGTAGTCCATGGACTAGTTCATATGAGCAGTTCTTC.

This chain links TRBV5-6 with TRBJ1-6; possible D gene TRBD1, 5 bases. CDR1 and CDR2 (germline): SGHDT, YYEEEE. The CDR3 length is 15 residues. Trimming stripped 4 bases from V and 5 bases from J, with 13 bases between. The CDR3 nucleotides read TGTGCCAGCAGCCACCCCGGGACCAATAATTCACCCCTCCACTTT. Encoded protein: CASSHPGTNNSPLHF.

This clone was recorded only once. The chain links TRBV4-1 to TRBJ1-3; no firm D call. From germline, CDR1 is MGHRA and CDR2 YSYEKL. Trimming stripped 1 base from V and 2 bases from J, with 9 bases between. CDR3 length: 15 residues. CDR3 nucleotide sequence: TGCGCCAGCAGCCAAGGGCCGGGAGCTGGAAACACCATATATTTT. Translating it yields CASSQGPGAGNTIYF.

V gene TRBV11-3 combines with J gene TRBJ2-7; D is unclear. The V gene's germline CDR1 is SGHNT and CDR2 YENEEA. This CDR3 spans 11 amino acids. Trimming left V 1 base short and J 9 bases short, with 7 bases between. This CDR3 reads CASSLGLGQYF. CDR3 nucleotides: TGTGCCAGCAGCTTAGGATTGGGGCAGTACTTC.

This chain links TRBV11-3 with TRBJ1-2; tentative D call: TRBD1 (5 bases). The CDR3 covers 20 residues. Trimming took 1 base from V and 5 from J, leaving 29 bases between them. Germline V gene lookup returns CDR1 SGHNT and CDR2 YENEEA. Here the CDR3 DNA reads TGTGCCAGCAGCTTAGCCGAGAACAACGGGGGTGAATCGAGAAATTATGGCTACACCTTC. Protein sequence: CASSLAENNGGESRNYGYTF.

This clone appeared once. The V call is TRBV3-1 (or the pseudogene TRBV3-2), the J call TRBJ1-1; TRBD1 is a possible D gene (6 bases). The CDR3 spans 13 residues. From germline, CDR1 is LGHDT and CDR2 YNNKEL (reference sequence). Trimming removed 3 bases at V and 11 bases at J, with 16 bases between. The CDR3 nucleotides are TGTGCCAGCAGCCATGGAAAGGGGGGGAAGGCTTTCTTT. Translated, it gives CASSHGKGGKAFF.

This sequence joins TRBV5-6 and TRBJ2-7, with TRBD1 identical over 10 bases. This CDR3 has 14 residues. With 4 bases clipped from V and 6 bases from J, the junction kept 7 bases outside the gene matches. Per germline, CDR1 SGHDT and CDR2 YYEEEE. CDR3 region: CASSLRDRGGEQYF. The CDR3 nucleotides are TGTGCCAGCAGCCTCCGGGACAGGGGCGGCGAGCAGTACTTC.

This chain links TRBV19 with TRBJ1-5; unclear D gene. The germline V and J ends were trimmed by 1 base and 6 bases, with 4 bases remaining between them. The germline V gene has CDR1 LNHDA and CDR2 SQIVND (reference sequence). This CDR3 has 12 amino acids. The DNA for the CDR3 is TGTGCCAGTAGTATAGTGGGTCAGCCCCAGCATTTT. It is translated as CASSIVGQPQHF.

The chain carries TRBV4-3 and TRBJ2-2; no definite D call. CDR1 LGHNA and CDR2 YSLEER come from the germline V gene. V lost 1 base, J lost 0 bases, and 9 bases lay in between. This CDR3 region has 16 residues. The DNA for the CDR3 is TGCGCCAGCAGCCAAGTTGGATTCGCGAACACCGGGGAGCTGTTTTTT. As protein: CASSQVGFANTGELFF.

This clone came up once. V and J are TRBV5-4 and TRBJ2-1; D perhaps matches TRBD1 (6 bases). This CDR3 comprises 14 residues. V was clipped by 3 bases and J by 8 bases, with 15 bases between them. The V gene's germline CDR1 is SGHNT and CDR2 YYREEE (reference sequence). This CDR3 is CASSSLQQGHEQFF. CDR3 DNA: TGTGCCAGCAGCTCATTACAACAGGGACATGAGCAGTTCTTC.

The V call is TRBV5-6, the J call TRBJ2-7, with D unclear. The length of the CDR3 is 14 residues. Trimming shortened V by 0 bases and J by 3 bases, and 10 bases separated the two germline ends. Germline V gene lookup returns CDR1 SGHDT and CDR2 YYEEEE. The CDR3, as DNA: TGTGCCAGCAGCTTGGCCCCGTTTGGCTACGAGCAGTACTTC. It is translated as CASSLAPFGYEQYF.

The rearrangement uses TRBV7-2 and TRBJ2-2, with 8 bases fitting TRBD2. J lost 6 bases, V lost 3 bases, and 6 bases had no gene match. This CDR3 region has 15 residues. Germline-derived CDR1 and CDR2 are SGHTA and FQGNSA. The CDR3 is CASSLVLAAAGELFF. CDR3 DNA sequence: TGTGCCAGCAGCTTGGTACTAGCGGCGGCCGGGGAGCTGTTTTTT.

The V gene is TRBV18, the J gene TRBJ2-1, with 8 nucleotides matching TRBD2. Per the germline V gene, CDR1 is KGHSH and CDR2 is LQKENI. The CDR3 loop spans 15 amino acids. V lost 3 bases and J lost 7; bases outside the gene matches: 8. For the CDR3, the DNA is TGTGCCAGCTCACCCCCGGGGGGGTCTCTAAATGAGCAGTTCTTC. It is translated as CASSPPGGSLNEQFF.

This clone has a single count. V gene TRBV29-1 combines with J gene TRBJ2-3; 7 bases are shared with TRBD2. V trimming: 3 bases; J trimming: 2 bases; junction bases outside the gene matches: 8. Germline loops: CDR1 SQVTM, CDR2 ANQGSEA. This CDR3 has 15 amino acids. CDR3 in amino acids: CSVESGLAATDTQYF. Written as DNA, the CDR3 is TGCAGCGTTGAGTCAGGGCTAGCGGCCACAGATACGCAGTATTTT.